This paragraph reports one T cell receptor beta chain. CDR1 is SQVTM and CDR2 is ANQGSEA in the germline V gene. V lost 4 bases and J lost 3, with 6 bases in between. The CDR3 consists of 11 residues. This record comes from a study of CD8+ T cells in alopecia areata. Isolated RNA was reverse transcribed into cDNA used as the sequencing template. The method was immunoSEQ multiplex PCR; TCRdb's version includes in-frame clones alone and lacks a portion of them. In the table there are over 200,000 clones, approximately 61% of which are singletons. The clonotype originates from a human donor with alopecia areata. The V gene is TRBV29-1, the J gene TRBJ1-1; D is unresolved. The sample consisted of CD4+ T cells sorted from blood, taken at week 0. CDR3 protein: CSVAGYTEAFF. For the CDR3, the DNA is TGCAGCGTTGCGGGGTACACTGAAGCTTTCTTT.